This T cell receptor beta chain was recovered during a study of cytomegalovirus exposure and HLA in healthy donors. Germline CDR1 reads LNHDA; CDR2 reads SQIVND (reference sequence). This CDR3 has 16 residues. With V trimmed by 6 bases and J by 3 bases, 9 bases remained unmatched. Assay used: immunoSEQ multiplex PCR; TCRdb lists only in-frame clones, some missing. Of 150,000 to 200,000 clones listed, approximately 86% are singletons. Whole-study results and caveats: Per published reports, the classifier diagnosed cytomegalovirus status with high specificity and sensitivity.

As concerns this clone: What it recognizes is unknown.

The donors were in the roughly 110-subject validation cohort; that cohort was separate from the roughly 700-subject first cohort. The specimen sequenced was PBMCs. The rearrangement links TRBV19 to TRBJ2-3; 10 bases agree with TRBD2. This TCR was sampled from a man between 18 and 29 years old in good health and CMV-seropositive. The CDR3 coding sequence is TGTGCCAGTAGGGATCGAGCGGGAGGGCAAACAGATACGCAGTATTTT. It specifies CASRDRAGGQTDTQYF.